This T cell receptor (beta chain) was obtained from a study of CD8 T cells in ankylosing spondylitis. Study conclusions and caveats: Reports say disease-linked clones showed up significantly more in matched ankylosing spondylitis synovial fluid.

A single record per CDR3 protein comes from TCRdb applying MiXCR to the 5' RACE reads. The sample shows about 190,000 distinct CDR3 sequences, under 15% of them seen only once. This clonotype was detected many times. The antigen remains unidentified. Trimming took 1 base from V and 0 from J, leaving 6 bases between them. The CDR3 extends over 14 amino acids. Germline V gives CDR1 LGHNA, CDR2 YSLEER. The chain is built from TRBV4-3 and TRBJ1-1, with D maybe TRBD1 (5 bases). This receptor was taken from a female donor with ankylosing spondylitis or in good health (not recorded which). Sequencing input: blood, either unsorted or a sorted T cell fraction (not recorded which). The CDR3 nucleotides are TGCGCCAGCAGCCAAGGACAGATGAACACTGAAGCTTTCTTT. Translated, it gives CASSQGQMNTEAFF.